A single sample is the source of the 25 T cell receptor beta chains below, sequenced in a study of shared clonotypes between healthy human individuals. Sequencing used immunoSEQ multiplex PCR; TCRdb keeps in-frame clones, though not all of them. This sample has 1.4 million or so clones, with roughly 98.5% found just once. The sequencing sample was made of naive CD4+ T cells sorted from blood. The sample's subset: CD45RA+ positively selected. These receptors all stem from a young man in good health.

The rearrangement links TRBV7-3 to TRBJ2-3; D is possibly TRBD1 (6 bases). CDR3 length equals 16 residues. Germline V gene data show CDR1 as SGHTA and CDR2 as FQGTGA. Trimming took off 6 bases at V and 0 bases at J, with 16 bases between the two ends. This CDR3 is CASSVTGIGSTDTQYF. The CDR3 DNA reads TGTGCCAGCAGTGTAACAGGGATAGGGAGCACAGATACGCAGTATTTT.

The V gene is TRBV7-2, the J gene TRBJ2-1; a weak D match, TRBD2 (6 bases). In germline, CDR1 is SGHTA, CDR2 FQGNSA. This CDR3 contains 16 residues. The germline V and J ends were trimmed by 5 bases and 4 bases, with 18 bases remaining between them. CDR3 region: CASSPARAGIYNEQFF. CDR3 nucleotides: TGTGCCAGCAGCCCAGCGAGGGCGGGAATATACAATGAGCAGTTCTTC.

The chain links TRBV2 to TRBJ2-5, with D perhaps being TRBD1 or TRBD2 (6 bases each). The ends were cut back, 6 bases at V and 5 bases at J, with 10 bases in the middle. CDR1 is SNHLY and CDR2 is FYNNEI in the germline V gene. The CDR3 runs to 12 residues. The CDR3 region has the DNA TGTGCCAGCAGAAGGGGGAGGGAGACCCAGTACTTC. This codes for CASRRGRETQYF.

This chain joins TRBV10-1 and TRBJ1-5; D ambiguous. The CDR3 contains 15 residues. Germline lookup yields CDR1 WNHNN and CDR2 SYGVQD (reference sequence). The ends were cut back, 2 bases at V and 4 bases at J, with 12 bases in the middle. In DNA form, the CDR3 reads TGCGCCAGCAGTGAGGCAGGCGGGATAAATCAGCCCCAGCATTTT. Encoded protein: CASSEAGGINQPQHF.

The gene calls are TRBV5-5 and TRBJ2-1; possible D gene TRBD1, 5 bases. The CDR3 is 14 amino acids. Germline-derived CDR1 and CDR2 are SGHKS and YYEKEE (reference sequence). V lost 0 bases, J lost 9 bases, and 13 bases lay in between. CDR3 amino acids: CASSLDQGHGEQFF. The DNA of the CDR3 is TGTGCCAGCAGCTTGGATCAGGGTCATGGTGAGCAGTTCTTC.

This clone was counted once. The V call is TRBV2, the J call TRBJ2-5; D tentatively reads TRBD1 or TRBD2 (5 bases each). CDR1 is SNHLY, CDR2 FYNNEI, per germline. CDR3 length: 12 residues. Deletions cut 2 bases from V and 7 bases from J, with 8 bases between. The CDR3 DNA sequence: TGTGCCAGCAGTGAACGGGACCGGACCCAGTACTTC. This translates into CASSERDRTQYF. Variable domain in full (rest from reference TRBV2 and TRBJ2-5): EPEVTQTPSHQVTQMGQEVILRCVPISNHLYFYWYRQILGQKVEFLVSFYNNEISEKSEIFDDQFSVERPDGSNFTLKIRSTKLEDSAMYFCASSERDRTQYFGPGTRLLVL.

The chain links TRBV14 to TRBJ2-5; D not certain. The CDR3 contains 11 residues. Germline CDR1 SGHDN, CDR2 FVKESK. V lost 4 bases and J lost 4, with 4 bases in between. In DNA form, the CDR3 reads TGTGCCAGCAGCCGTATAGAGACCCAGTACTTC. This gives the protein CASSRIETQYF.

This rearrangement joins TRBV18 to TRBJ2-3; the D gene could be TRBD1 or TRBD2 (5 bases each). Germline V CDR1 and CDR2: KGHSH, LQKENI. This CDR3 contains 17 residues. With 3 bases removed from V and 0 bases from J, the gap between germline ends came to 16 bases. The CDR3 here is CASSPLPEGTSTDTQYF. The CDR3, as DNA: TGTGCCAGCTCACCGCTCCCTGAAGGGACCAGCACAGATACGCAGTATTTT.

The chain recombines TRBV15 with TRBJ2-6; D perhaps matches TRBD1 (6 bases). V was pared by 1 base and J by 2 bases, with 15 bases between. The CDR3 contains 18 residues. The germline gives CDR1 LNHNV, CDR2 YYDKDF (reference sequence). CDR3 sequence (DNA): TGTGCCACCAGCAGAGGGGATACAGGGCGGCCTGGGGCCAACGTCCTGACTTTC. This encodes CATSRGDTGRPGANVLTF.

This clone has only one observation. V usage is TRBV29-1 and J usage is TRBJ2-5, with 10 bases matching TRBD1. The length of the CDR3 is 12 residues. The V gene end was trimmed by 3 bases and the J gene end by 8 bases; junction bases not matched to a gene: 3. CDR1 is SQVTM and CDR2 is ANQGSEA in the germline V gene. The CDR3 here is CSVDRTGGTQYF. The DNA for the CDR3 is TGCAGCGTTGACCGGACAGGGGGAACCCAGTACTTC. Full variable domain (rest looked up from reference TRBV29-1 and TRBJ2-5): SAVISQKPSRDICQRGTSLTIQCQVDSQVTMMFWYRQQPGQSLTLIATANQGSEATYESGFVIDKFPISRPNLTFSTLTVSNMSPEDSSIYLCSVDRTGGTQYFGPGTRLLVL.

The chain employs TRBV25-1 and TRBJ1-5; D gene unclear. Germline values: CDR1 MGHDK, CDR2 SYGVNS. CDR3 length equals 14 residues. The V gene lost 3 bases and the J gene lost 0 bases, with 6 bases spanning the gap. CDR3 nucleotides: TGTGCCAGCAGTGATCTAAATAGCAATCAGCCCCAGCATTTT. Protein product: CASSDLNSNQPQHF.

The chain couples TRBV28 to TRBJ2-7; TRBD1 matches 9 bases. Germline V gene sequence: CDR1 MDHEN, CDR2 SYDVKM. The CDR3 sequence is 13 residues long. V gave up 8 bases and J gave up 4 bases; unmatched junction bases: 6. CDR3 nucleotides: TGTGCCAGCGGGACAGGGACGGGGTACGAGCAGTACTTC. This codes for CASGTGTGYEQYF. The entire variable domain, with the rest obtained from reference TRBV28 and TRBJ2-7, is as follows: DVKVTQSSRYLVKRTGEKVFLECVQDMDHENMFWYRQDPGLGLRLIYFSYDVKMKEKGDIPEGYSVSREKKERFSLILESASTNQTSMYLCASGTGTGYEQYFGPGTRLTVT.

CDR3 bases: TGTGCCAGCACCCTAGCGGGAAGCGGTGAGCAGTTCTTC. Amino acid sequence: CASTLAGSGEQFF. The V and J genes are TRBV7-9 and TRBJ2-1; 9 bases are a match to TRBD2. Germline trimming cut 7 bases from V and 9 bases from J; bases unmatched to any gene: 7. Germline V gene lookup returns CDR1 SEHNR and CDR2 FQNEAQ (reference sequence). The CDR3 is made up of 13 amino acids.

The chain uses TRBV2 and TRBJ1-1, with TRBD1 identical over 8 bases. With V trimmed by 5 bases and J by 7 bases, 6 bases remained unmatched. The CDR3 spans 13 residues. Germline CDR1 SNHLY, CDR2 FYNNEI. CDR3 protein: CASSTTGDNEAFF. In nucleotides, the CDR3 is TGTGCCAGCAGTACGACAGGGGACAATGAAGCTTTCTTT. The variable domain in full, completed from reference TRBV2 and TRBJ1-1, reads EPEVTQTPSHQVTQMGQEVILRCVPISNHLYFYWYRQILGQKVEFLVSFYNNEISEKSEIFDDQFSVERPDGSNFTLKIRSTKLEDSAMYFCASSTTGDNEAFFGQGTRLTVV.

As to this clone: Other DNA sequences in the same sample also yield this CDR3. The chain recombines TRBV9 with TRBJ2-5; 9 nucleotides align to TRBD2. J gave up 4 bases and V 0 bases, and 4 bases lay outside the gene matches. Germline V gives CDR1 SGDLS, CDR2 YYNGEE. This CDR3 is built from 15 residues. In DNA form, the CDR3 reads TGTGCCAGCAGCGTAGGAGGCGGGAGGGGAGAGACCCAGTACTTC. Translating gives CASSVGGGRGETQYF.

The chain links TRBV7-2 to TRBJ1-2, with a possible D match to TRBD1 (5 bases). The CDR3 has 16 residues. The ends were cut back, 4 bases at V and 5 bases at J, with 20 bases in the middle. Germline assignment: CDR1 SGHTA and CDR2 FQGNSA. The CDR3 spells CASSSTLAGFGYGYTF. The CDR3 nucleotides read TGTGCCAGCAGCTCTACCCTGGCAGGGTTTGGATATGGCTACACCTTC. The variable domain in full, with the rest retrieved from reference TRBV7-2 and TRBJ1-2, is GAGVSQSPSNKVTEKGKDVELRCDPISGHTALYWYRQSLGQGLEFLIYFQGNSAPDKSGLPSDRFSAERTGGSVSTLTIQRTQQEDSAVYLCASSSTLAGFGYGYTFGSGTRLTVV.

The chain employs TRBV29-1 and TRBJ1-1; 9 bases fit TRBD1. Per germline, CDR1 SQVTM and CDR2 ANQGSEA. V was clipped by 7 bases and J by 11 bases; unmatched bases: 8. The CDR3 is 11 amino acids. CDR3 region: CSAGTGRDAFF. As DNA, the CDR3 is TGCAGCGCCGGGACAGGGAGGGATGCTTTCTTT.

This chain joins TRBV11-3 and TRBJ1-3; no reliable D call. This CDR3 region has 13 residues. The V gene lost 8 bases and the J gene lost 4 bases, with 12 bases spanning the gap. Germline values: CDR1 SGHNT, CDR2 YENEEA. This CDR3 is CASSVQAGNTIYF. Written as DNA, the CDR3 is TGTGCCAGCTCCGTCCAGGCCGGAAACACCATATATTTT.

V usage is TRBV19 and J usage is TRBJ2-7; 11 bases map to TRBD2. Germline assignment: CDR1 LNHDA and CDR2 SQIVND (reference sequence). The CDR3 is made up of 14 amino acids. J was trimmed by 5 bases and V by 5 bases; bases with no gene match: 5. The chain's CDR3 is CASSVLAGAHEQYF. CDR3 DNA: TGTGCCAGTAGTGTACTAGCGGGAGCCCACGAGCAGTACTTC.

The chain uses TRBV7-8 and TRBJ2-1, with a tentative D call TRBD1 (7 bases). CDR1 and CDR2 from the germline V gene are SGHVS and FQNEAQ. V lost 6 bases to trimming and J lost 0 bases, with 15 bases between them. The CDR3 loop spans 16 amino acids. The CDR3 spells CASSQGGGPSYNEQFF. CDR3 nucleotide sequence: TGTGCCAGCAGTCAGGGGGGCGGGCCCTCCTACAATGAGCAGTTCTTC.

J is TRBJ2-1 and V is TRBV5-4; D unclear. The germline V gene encodes CDR1 SGHNT and CDR2 YYREEE (reference sequence). V was cut by 0 bases and J by 3 bases, with 10 bases left in between. CDR3 length equals 15 residues. The CDR3: CASSLAGQRYNEQFF. The CDR3, as DNA: TGTGCCAGCAGCTTGGCCGGGCAGCGCTACAATGAGCAGTTCTTC. Supplemented by reference TRBV5-4 and TRBJ2-1, the full variable domain reads ETGVTQSPTHLIKTRGQQVTLRCSSQSGHNTVSWYQQALGQGPQFIFQYYREEENGRGNFPPRFSGLQFPNYSSELNVNALELDDSALYLCASSLAGQRYNEQFFGPGTRLTVL.

The chain carries TRBV29-1 and TRBJ2-1; D is undetermined. Trimming shortened V by 7 bases and J by 0 bases, and 13 bases separated the two germline ends. CDR1 is SQVTM, CDR2 ANQGSEA, per germline. The CDR3 is 14 residues long. CDR3 protein: CSALPPSSYNEQFF. In nucleotides, the CDR3 is TGCAGCGCTCTGCCCCCCAGCTCCTACAATGAGCAGTTCTTC.

The rearrangement uses TRBV5-8 and TRBJ2-5, with 7 bases that match TRBD2. CDR3 length equals 16 residues. Per the germline V gene, CDR1 is SGHTS and CDR2 is YDEGEE. Trimming cost V 4 bases and J 0 bases; bases outside gene matches: 9. The CDR3 region is CASSPSSGAYQETQYF. The CDR3 DNA reads as TGTGCCAGCAGCCCCTCTAGCGGAGCATACCAAGAGACCCAGTACTTC.

The CDR3, as DNA: TGTGCCAGCAGTCGCTTCGGCGGGACAGGGACCTACAATGAGCAGTTCTTC. Protein sequence: CASSRFGGTGTYNEQFF. This rearrangement joins TRBV27 to TRBJ2-1; the match to TRBD1 covers 9 bases. From germline, CDR1 is MNHEY and CDR2 SMNVEV (reference sequence). J was trimmed by 2 bases and V by 5 bases; bases with no gene match: 10. The CDR3 spans 17 residues.

The DNA of the CDR3 is TGTGCCAGCAGCGCCGTTGAGGGAGTCGCAGATACGCAGTATTTT. It yields the protein CASSAVEGVADTQYF. The chain carries TRBV5-4 and TRBJ2-3, with D tentatively TRBD2 (5 bases). Germline V gene sequence: CDR1 SGHNT, CDR2 YYREEE (reference sequence). The V end lost 4 bases, the J end lost 4 bases, and 16 bases lay between the germline ends. This CDR3 has 15 residues.